This T cell receptor beta chain originates from a study of T cells in Graves' hyperthyroidism and ophthalmopathy. Whole-study findings and limits: In the analysis, a 13 V-J model separated ophthalmopathy from stable hyperthyroidism. In the blood, most expanded thyroid clonotypes above 0.001 appeared as well. Model-based prediction identified ophthalmopathy a median around 6.5 months prior to its onset.

Comments on this clonotype: Its target is unknown.

TCR beta CDR3 sequences were amplified from RNA transcripts. First-round RT-PCR targeting the TCR CDR3 was performed with the HTBI primer set. TCRdb processed the multiplex PCR reads anew with MiXCR; each CDR3 protein has one entry. The table shows 300,000 to 350,000 distinct CDR3 sequences, with 16% occurring only once. Patients counted as stable if ophthalmopathy did not develop within 18 months. Trimming stripped 7 bases from V and 1 base from J, with 15 bases between. This CDR3 contains 15 residues. The germline CDR1 and CDR2 sequences are MNHNS and SASEGT. The chain combines TRBV6-1 with TRBJ2-3; tentatively, D is TRBD1 or TRBD2 (6 bases each). Sequencing was done on a sample of blood. This clonotype was obtained from a young man with Graves' hyperthyroidism. In DNA form, the CDR3 reads TGTGCCAGCACAAATGTTAGGGGGGGCACAGATACGCAGTATTTT. Protein sequence: CASTNVRGGTDTQYF.